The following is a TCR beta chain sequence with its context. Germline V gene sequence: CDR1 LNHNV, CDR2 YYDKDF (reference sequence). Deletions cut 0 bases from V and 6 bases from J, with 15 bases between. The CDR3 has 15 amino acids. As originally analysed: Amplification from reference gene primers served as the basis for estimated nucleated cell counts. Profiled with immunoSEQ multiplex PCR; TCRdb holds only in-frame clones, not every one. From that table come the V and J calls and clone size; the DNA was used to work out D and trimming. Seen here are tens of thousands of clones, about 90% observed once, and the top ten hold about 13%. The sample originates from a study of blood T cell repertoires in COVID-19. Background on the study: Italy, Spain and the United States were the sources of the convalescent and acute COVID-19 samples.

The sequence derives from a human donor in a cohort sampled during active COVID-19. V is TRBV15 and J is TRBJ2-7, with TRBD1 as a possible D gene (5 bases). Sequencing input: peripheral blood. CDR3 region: CATSRDPQGNAEQYF. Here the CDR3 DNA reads TGTGCCACCAGCAGAGATCCGCAGGGAAACGCCGAGCAGTACTTC.